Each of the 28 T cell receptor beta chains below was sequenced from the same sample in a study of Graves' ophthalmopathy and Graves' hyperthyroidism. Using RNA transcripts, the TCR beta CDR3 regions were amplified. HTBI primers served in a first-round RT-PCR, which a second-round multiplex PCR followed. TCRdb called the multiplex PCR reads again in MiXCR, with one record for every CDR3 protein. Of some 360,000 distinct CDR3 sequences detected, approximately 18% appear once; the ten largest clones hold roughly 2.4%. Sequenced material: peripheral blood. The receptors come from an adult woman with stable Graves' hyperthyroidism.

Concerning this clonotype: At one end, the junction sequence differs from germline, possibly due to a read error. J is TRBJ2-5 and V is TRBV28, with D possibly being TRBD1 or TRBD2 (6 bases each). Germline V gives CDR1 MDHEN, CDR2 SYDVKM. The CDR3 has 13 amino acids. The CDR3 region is CASSLPRGPLPDF. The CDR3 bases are TGTGCCAGCAGTTTGCCCCGGGGGCCACTCCCGGACTTC.

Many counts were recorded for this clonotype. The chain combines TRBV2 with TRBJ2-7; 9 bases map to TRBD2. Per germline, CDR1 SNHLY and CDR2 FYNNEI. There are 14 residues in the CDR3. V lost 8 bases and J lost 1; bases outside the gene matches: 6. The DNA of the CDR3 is TGTGCCAGCGACCCGACTAGCGGATCCTACGAGCAGTACTTC. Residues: CASDPTSGSYEQYF.

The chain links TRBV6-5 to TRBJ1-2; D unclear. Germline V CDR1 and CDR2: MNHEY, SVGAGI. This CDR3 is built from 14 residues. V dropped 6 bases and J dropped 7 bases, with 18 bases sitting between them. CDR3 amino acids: CASRNSGMARGYTF. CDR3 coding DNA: TGTGCCAGCAGGAACTCGGGGATGGCTCGTGGCTACACCTTC.

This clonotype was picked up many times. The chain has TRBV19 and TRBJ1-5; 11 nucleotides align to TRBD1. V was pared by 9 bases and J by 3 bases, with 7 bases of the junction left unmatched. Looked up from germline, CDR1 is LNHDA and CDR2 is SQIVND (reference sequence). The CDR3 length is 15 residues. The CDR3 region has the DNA TGTGCCAGCAAGGACAGGGGGCTTGACAATCAGCCCCAGCATTTT. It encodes CASKDRGLDNQPQHF.

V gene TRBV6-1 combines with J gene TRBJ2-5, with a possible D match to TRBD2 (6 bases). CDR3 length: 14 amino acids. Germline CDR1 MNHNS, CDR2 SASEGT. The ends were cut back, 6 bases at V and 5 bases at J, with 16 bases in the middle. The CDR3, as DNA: TGTGCCAGCAGCCTCGGGACTGCAACGGAGACCCAGTACTTC. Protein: CASSLGTATETQYF.

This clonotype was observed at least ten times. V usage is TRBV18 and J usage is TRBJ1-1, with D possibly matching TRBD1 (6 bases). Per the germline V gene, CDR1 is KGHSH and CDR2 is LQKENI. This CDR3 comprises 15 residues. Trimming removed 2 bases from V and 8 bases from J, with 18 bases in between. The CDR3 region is CASSPFHLSDSEAFF. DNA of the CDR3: TGTGCCAGCTCACCATTTCACCTGTCGGACAGCGAAGCTTTCTTT. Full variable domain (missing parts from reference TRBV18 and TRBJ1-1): NAGVMQNPRHLVRRRGQEARLRCSPMKGHSHVYWYRQLPEEGLKFMVYLQKENIIDESGMPKERFSAEFPKEGPSILRIQQVVRGDSAAYFCASSPFHLSDSEAFFGQGTRLTVV.

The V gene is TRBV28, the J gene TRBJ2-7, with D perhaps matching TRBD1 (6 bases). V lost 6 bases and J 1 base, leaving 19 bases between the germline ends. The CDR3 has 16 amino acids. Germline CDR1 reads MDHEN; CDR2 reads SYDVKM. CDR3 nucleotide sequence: TGTGCCAGCAGGTGGGGTCTAGGGCAGGGGTCCTACGAGCAGTACTTC. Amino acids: CASRWGLGQGSYEQYF.

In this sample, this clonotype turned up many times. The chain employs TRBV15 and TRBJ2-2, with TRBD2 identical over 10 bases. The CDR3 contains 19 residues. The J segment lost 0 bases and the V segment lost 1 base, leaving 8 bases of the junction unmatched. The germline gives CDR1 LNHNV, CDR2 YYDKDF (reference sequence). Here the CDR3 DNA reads TGTGCCACCAGCAGAGCTAGCGGGAGAAGTGCGGCGAACACCGGGGAGCTGTTTTTT. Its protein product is CATSRASGRSAANTGELFF.

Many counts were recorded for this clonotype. The CDR3 region has the DNA TGCAGCGTTCAGTCCTTGGGCCCCTACAATGAGCAGTTCTTC. This encodes CSVQSLGPYNEQFF. The V and J genes are TRBV29-1 and TRBJ2-1, with D unclear. Germline V lookup: CDR1 SQVTM, CDR2 ANQGSEA. The CDR3 is made up of 14 amino acids. Trimming pared 5 bases from V and 2 bases from J, leaving 13 bases between.

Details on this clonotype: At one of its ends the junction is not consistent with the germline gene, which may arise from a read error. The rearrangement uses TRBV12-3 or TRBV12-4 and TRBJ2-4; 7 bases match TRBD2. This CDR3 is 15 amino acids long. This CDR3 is CASSPLPGGRNIKYF. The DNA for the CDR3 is TGTGCCAGCAGCCCTCTGCCGGGAGGTAGAAACATTAAGTACTTC.

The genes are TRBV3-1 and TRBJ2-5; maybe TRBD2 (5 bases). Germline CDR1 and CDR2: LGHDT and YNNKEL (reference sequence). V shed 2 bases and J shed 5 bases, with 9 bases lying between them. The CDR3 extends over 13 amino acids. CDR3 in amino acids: CASSQQPGETQYF. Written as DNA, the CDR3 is TGTGCCAGCAGCCAACAGCCGGGGGAGACCCAGTACTTC.

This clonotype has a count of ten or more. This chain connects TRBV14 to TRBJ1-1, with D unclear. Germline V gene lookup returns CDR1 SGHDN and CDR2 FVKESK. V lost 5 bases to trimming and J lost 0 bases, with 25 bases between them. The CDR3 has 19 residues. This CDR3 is CASSFPPESWEDLNTEAFF. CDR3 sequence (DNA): TGTGCCAGCAGCTTCCCTCCCGAGTCTTGGGAGGACTTGAACACTGAAGCTTTCTTT.

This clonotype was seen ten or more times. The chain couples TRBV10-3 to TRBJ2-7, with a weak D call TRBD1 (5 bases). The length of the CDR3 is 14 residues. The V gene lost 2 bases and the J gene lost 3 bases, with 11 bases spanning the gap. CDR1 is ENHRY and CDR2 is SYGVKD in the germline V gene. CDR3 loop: CAISEGQGVYEQYF. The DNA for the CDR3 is TGTGCCATCAGTGAGGGCCAGGGTGTCTACGAGCAGTACTTC.

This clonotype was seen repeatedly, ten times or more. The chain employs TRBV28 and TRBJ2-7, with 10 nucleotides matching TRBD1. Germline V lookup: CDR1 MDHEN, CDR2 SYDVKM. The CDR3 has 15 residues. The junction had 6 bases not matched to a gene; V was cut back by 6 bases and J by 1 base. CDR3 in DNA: TGTGCCAGCAGCTTAGGGACAGGGGTTTCCTACGAGCAGTACTTC. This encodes CASSLGTGVSYEQYF.

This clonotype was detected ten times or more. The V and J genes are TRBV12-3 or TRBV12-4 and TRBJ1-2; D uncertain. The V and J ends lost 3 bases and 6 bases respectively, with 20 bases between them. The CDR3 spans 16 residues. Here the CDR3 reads CASSFYSGTPLNGYTF. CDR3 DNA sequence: TGTGCCAGCAGTTTTTATTCGGGAACACCACTTAATGGCTACACCTTC.

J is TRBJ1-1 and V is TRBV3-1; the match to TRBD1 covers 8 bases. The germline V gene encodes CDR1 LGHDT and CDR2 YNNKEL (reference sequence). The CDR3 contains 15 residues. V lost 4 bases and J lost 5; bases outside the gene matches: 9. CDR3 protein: CASSLGQGPGTEAFF. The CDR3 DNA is TGTGCCAGCAGCCTCGGACAGGGACCGGGGACTGAAGCTTTCTTT.

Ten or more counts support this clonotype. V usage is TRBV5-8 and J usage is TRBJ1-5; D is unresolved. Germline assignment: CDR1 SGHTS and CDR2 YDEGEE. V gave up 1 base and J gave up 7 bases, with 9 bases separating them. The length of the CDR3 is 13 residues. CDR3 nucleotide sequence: TGTGCCAGCAGCTTGAGAGGACCGCAGCCCCAGCATTTT. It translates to CASSLRGPQPQHF.

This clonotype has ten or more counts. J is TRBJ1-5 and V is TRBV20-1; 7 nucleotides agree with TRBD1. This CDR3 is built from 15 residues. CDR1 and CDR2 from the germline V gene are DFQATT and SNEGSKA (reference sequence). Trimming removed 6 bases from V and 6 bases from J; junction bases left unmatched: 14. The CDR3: CSAHERTGGGQPQHF. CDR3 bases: TGCAGTGCCCATGAACGGACAGGCGGCGGTCAGCCCCAGCATTTT.

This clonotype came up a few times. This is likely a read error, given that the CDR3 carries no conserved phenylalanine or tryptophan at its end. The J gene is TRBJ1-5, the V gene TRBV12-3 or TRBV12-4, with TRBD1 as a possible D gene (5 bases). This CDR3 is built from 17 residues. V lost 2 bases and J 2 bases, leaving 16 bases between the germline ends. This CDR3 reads CASSLPPIGGGNQPQHS. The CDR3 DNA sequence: TGTGCCAGCAGTTTACCCCCCATAGGAGGGGGCAATCAGCCCCAGCATTCT.

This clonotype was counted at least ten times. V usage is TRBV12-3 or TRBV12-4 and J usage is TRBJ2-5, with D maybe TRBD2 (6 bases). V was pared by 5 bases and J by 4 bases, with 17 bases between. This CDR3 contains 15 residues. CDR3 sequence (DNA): TGTGCCAGCAGTCCACGGGAGAGGGGTCCAGAGACCCAGTACTTC. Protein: CASSPRERGPETQYF.

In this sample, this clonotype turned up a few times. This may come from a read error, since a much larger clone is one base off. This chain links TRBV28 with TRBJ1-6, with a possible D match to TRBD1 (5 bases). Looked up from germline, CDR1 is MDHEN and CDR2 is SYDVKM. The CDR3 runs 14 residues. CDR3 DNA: TGTGCCAGCAGTCCCTCAGGGTTGAATTCAACCCTCCACTTT. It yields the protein CASSPSGLNSTLHF.

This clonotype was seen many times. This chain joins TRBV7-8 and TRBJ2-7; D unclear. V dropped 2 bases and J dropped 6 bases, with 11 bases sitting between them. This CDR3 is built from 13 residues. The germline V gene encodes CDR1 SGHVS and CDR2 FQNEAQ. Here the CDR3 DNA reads TGTGCCAGCAGCTTATTCCCATCGGGCGAGCAGTACTTC. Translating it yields CASSLFPSGEQYF. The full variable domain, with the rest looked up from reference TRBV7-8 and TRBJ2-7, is GAGVSQSPRYKVAKRGQDVALRCDPISGHVSLFWYQQALGQGPEFLTYFQNEAQLDKSGLPSDRFFAERPEGSVSTLKIQRTQQEDSAVYLCASSLFPSGEQYFGPGTRLTVT.

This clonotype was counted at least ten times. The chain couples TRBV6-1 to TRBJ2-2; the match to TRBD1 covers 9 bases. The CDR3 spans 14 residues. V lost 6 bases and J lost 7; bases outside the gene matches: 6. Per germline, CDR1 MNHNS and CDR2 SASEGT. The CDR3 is CASRTGGSNGELFF. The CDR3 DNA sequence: TGTGCCAGCAGAACAGGGGGCTCAAACGGGGAGCTGTTTTTT.

CDR3 residues: CASGTGGYSPLHF. DNA of the CDR3: TGTGCCAGCGGGACAGGGGGATATTCACCCCTCCACTTT. The chain employs TRBV2 and TRBJ1-6; 11 bases agree with TRBD1. J lost 8 bases, V lost 8 bases, and 2 bases had no gene match. The CDR3 is made up of 13 amino acids. Germline V gene data show CDR1 as SNHLY and CDR2 as FYNNEI.

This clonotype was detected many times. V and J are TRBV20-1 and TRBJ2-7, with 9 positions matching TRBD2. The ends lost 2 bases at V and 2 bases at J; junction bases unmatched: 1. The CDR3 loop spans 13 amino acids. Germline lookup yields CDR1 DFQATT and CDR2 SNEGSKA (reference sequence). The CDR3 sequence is CSARPSGTYEQYF. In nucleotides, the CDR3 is TGCAGTGCTAGACCTAGCGGGACCTACGAGCAGTACTTC.

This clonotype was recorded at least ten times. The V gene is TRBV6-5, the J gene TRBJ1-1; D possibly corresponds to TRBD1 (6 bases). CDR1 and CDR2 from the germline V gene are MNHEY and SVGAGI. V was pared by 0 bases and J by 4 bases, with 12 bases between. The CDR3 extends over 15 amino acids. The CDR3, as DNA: TGTGCCAGCAGTTACTCGATAGGGGGGGTCACTGAAGCTTTCTTT. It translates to CASSYSIGGVTEAFF.

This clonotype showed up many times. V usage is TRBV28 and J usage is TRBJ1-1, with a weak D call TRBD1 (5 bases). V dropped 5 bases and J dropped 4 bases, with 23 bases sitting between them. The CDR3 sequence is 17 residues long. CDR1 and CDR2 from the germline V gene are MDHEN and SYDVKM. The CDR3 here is CASSPPDSARTGTEAFF. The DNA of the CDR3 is TGTGCCAGCAGTCCCCCCGACAGCGCTAGGACGGGCACTGAAGCTTTCTTT.

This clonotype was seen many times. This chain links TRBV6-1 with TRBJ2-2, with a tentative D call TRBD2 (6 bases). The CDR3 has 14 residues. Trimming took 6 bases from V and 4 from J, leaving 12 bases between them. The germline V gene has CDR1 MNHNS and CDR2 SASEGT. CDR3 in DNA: TGTGCCAGCAGCCCGGGGGTGGGCACCGGGGAGCTGTTTTTT. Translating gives CASSPGVGTGELFF.